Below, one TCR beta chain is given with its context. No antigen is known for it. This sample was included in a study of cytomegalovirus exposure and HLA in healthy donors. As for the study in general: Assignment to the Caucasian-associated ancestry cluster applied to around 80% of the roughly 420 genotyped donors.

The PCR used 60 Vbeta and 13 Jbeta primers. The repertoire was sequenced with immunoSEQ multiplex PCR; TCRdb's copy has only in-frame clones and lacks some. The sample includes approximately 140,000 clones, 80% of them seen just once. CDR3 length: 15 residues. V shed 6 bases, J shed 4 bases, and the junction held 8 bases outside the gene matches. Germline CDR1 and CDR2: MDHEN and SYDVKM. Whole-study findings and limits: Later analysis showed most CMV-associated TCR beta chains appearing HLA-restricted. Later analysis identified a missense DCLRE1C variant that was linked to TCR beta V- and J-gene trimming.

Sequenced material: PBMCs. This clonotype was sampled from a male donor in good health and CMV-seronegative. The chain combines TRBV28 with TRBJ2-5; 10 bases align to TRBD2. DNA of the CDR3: TGTGCCAGCAGACGTAGCGGGGGGCCCGGAGAGACCCAGTACTTC. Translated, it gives CASRRSGGPGETQYF.